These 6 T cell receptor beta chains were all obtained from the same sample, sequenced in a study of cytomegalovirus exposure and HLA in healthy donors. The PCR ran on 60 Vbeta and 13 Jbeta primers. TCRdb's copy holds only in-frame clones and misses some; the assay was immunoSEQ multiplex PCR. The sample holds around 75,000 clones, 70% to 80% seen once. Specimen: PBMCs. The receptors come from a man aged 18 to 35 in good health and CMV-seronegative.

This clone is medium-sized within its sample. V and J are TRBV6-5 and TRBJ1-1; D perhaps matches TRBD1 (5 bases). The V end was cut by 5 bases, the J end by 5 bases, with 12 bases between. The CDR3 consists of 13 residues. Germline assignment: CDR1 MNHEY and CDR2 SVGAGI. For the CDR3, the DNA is TGTGCCAGCAGTAACAGGTGGGATACTGAAGCTTTCTTT. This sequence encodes CASSNRWDTEAFF.

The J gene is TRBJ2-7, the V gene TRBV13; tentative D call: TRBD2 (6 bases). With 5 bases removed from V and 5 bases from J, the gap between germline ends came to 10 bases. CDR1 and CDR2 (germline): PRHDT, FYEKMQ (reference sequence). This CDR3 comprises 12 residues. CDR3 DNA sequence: TGTGCCAGCAGCCCGGAGGGGAACGAGCAGTACTTC. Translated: CASSPEGNEQYF.

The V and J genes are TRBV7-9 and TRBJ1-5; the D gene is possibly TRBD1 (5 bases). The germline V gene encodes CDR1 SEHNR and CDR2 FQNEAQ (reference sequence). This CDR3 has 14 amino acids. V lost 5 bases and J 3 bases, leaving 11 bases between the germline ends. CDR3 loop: CASSRGGDNQPQHF. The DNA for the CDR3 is TGTGCCAGCAGCCGCGGGGGTGACAATCAGCCCCAGCATTTT. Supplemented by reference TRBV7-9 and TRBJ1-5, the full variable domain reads DTGVSQNPRHKITKRGQNVTFRCDPISEHNRLYWYRQTLGQGPEFLTYFQNEAQLEKSRLLSDRFSAERPKGSFSTLEIQRTEQGDSAMYLCASSRGGDNQPQHFGDGTRLSIL.

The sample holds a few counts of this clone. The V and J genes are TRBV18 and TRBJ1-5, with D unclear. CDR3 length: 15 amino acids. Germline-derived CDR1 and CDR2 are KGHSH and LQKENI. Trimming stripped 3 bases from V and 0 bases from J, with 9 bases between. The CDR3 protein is CASSPQKTSNQPQHF. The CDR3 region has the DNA TGTGCCAGCTCACCCCAGAAAACTAGCAATCAGCCCCAGCATTTT.

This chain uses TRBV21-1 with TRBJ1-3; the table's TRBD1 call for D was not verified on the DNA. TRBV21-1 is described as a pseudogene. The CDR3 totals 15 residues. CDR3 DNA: TGTGCCAGCAGCAAAGTTCCAGGTACTGGAAACACCATATATTTT. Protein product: CASSKVPGTGNTIYF.

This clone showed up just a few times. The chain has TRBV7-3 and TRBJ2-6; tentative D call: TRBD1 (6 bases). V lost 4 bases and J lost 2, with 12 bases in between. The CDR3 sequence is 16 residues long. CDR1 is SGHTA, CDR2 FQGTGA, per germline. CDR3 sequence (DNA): TGTGCCAGCAGCTGGGCACAGGGACCTGGGGCCAACGTCCTGACTTTC. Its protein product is CASSWAQGPGANVLTF.